This is a list of T cell receptor beta chains from one sample in a study of blood T cell repertoires in COVID-19. Generated by immunoSEQ multiplex PCR, the TCRdb table keeps only in-frame clones and is missing some. The sample lists about 140,000 clones, under 90% occurring once. The sample was PBMCs or T cells enriched from blood (not recorded which). These TCRs come from a woman aged 18-29 years who had been exposed to COVID-19. Both conserved end residues are part of each CDR3. The order of the fields is V gene, CDR3 protein.

v_call: TRBV11-3; cdr3_aa: CASSLDGMAEAFF
v_call: TRBV23-1; cdr3_aa: CASSPKSSNAPLHF
v_call: TRBV5-1; cdr3_aa: CASSLVGQGTWSSYNEQFF
v_call: TRBV12-3/TRBV12-4; cdr3_aa: CASSFGSSYEQYF
v_call: TRBV6-1; cdr3_aa: CASSEETGPSYEQYF
v_call: TRBV6-5; cdr3_aa: CASAPTQGNYGYTF
v_call: TRBV2; cdr3_aa: CASSVGSFDYTF
v_call: TRBV24-1; cdr3_aa: CATSDGFGSGKRYEQFF
v_call: TRBV18; cdr3_aa: CASSPQGQNTEAFF
v_call: TRBV7-2; cdr3_aa: CASSLALGQGSTGELFF
v_call: TRBV11-2; cdr3_aa: CASSLGGYLTNIQYF
v_call: TRBV19; cdr3_aa: CASLDTLSYEQYF
v_call: TRBV6-5; cdr3_aa: CASSLGLASDPGELFF
v_call: TRBV30; cdr3_aa: CAWSRTSGRATQYF
v_call: TRBV19; cdr3_aa: CASSPRDRGVVRNYGYTF
v_call: TRBV5-1; cdr3_aa: CASSQRTSTDTQYF
v_call: TRBV19; cdr3_aa: CASSTAASGRPVYF
v_call: TRBV5-4; cdr3_aa: CASSSPGGRGYTF
v_call: TRBV29-1; cdr3_aa: CSVELVAKNIQYF
v_call: TRBV2; cdr3_aa: CASNEQGGDTQYF
v_call: TRBV19; cdr3_aa: CASSLRLDRRYNQPQHF
v_call: TRBV12-3/TRBV12-4; cdr3_aa: CASSWTGETQYF
v_call: TRBV6-5; cdr3_aa: CASRRTGGYEQYF
v_call: TRBV7-9; cdr3_aa: CASSLTSGNTDTQYF
v_call: TRBV6-2/TRBV6-3; cdr3_aa: CASSYSTTYGYTF
v_call: TRBV29-1; cdr3_aa: CSVVRLEAFF
v_call: TRBV6-5; cdr3_aa: CASSYAAGGDQPQHF
v_call: TRBV28; cdr3_aa: CASSPGVLSTDTQYF
v_call: TRBV7-2; cdr3_aa: CASSFRQSSSGANVLTF
v_call: TRBV10-3; cdr3_aa: CAISESGWGFGNEQFF
v_call: TRBV7-9; cdr3_aa: CASSLREGEISPLHF
v_call: TRBV19; cdr3_aa: CASSPRGTSSYEQYF
v_call: TRBV19; cdr3_aa: CASSISGQGVGEQFF
v_call: TRBV2; cdr3_aa: CASSEGGHTEAFF
v_call: TRBV4-3; cdr3_aa: CASSRGTTDYNEQFF
v_call: TRBV7-2; cdr3_aa: CASSRTGADTQYF
v_call: TRBV5-4; cdr3_aa: CASSLNAGTGKNIQYF
v_call: TRBV28; cdr3_aa: CASSSHTPESSYEQYF
v_call: TRBV20-1; cdr3_aa: CSASGIGYTF
v_call: TRBV19; cdr3_aa: CASSIEGGSGANVLTF
v_call: TRBV28; cdr3_aa: CASSPADRVYGYTF
v_call: TRBV9; cdr3_aa: CASSVGLAGAAETQYF